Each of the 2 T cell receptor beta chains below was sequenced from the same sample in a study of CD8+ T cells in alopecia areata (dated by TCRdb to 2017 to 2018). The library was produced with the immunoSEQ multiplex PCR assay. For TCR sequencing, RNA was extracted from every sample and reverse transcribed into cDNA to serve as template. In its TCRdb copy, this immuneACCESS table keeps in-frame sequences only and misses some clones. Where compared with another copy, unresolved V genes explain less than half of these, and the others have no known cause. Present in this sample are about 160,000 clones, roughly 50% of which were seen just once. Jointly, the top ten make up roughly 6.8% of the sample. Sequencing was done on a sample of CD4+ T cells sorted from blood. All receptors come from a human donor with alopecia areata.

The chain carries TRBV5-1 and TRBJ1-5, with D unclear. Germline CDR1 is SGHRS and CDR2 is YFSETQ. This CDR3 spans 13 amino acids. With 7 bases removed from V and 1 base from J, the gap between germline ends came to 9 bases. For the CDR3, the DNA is TGCGCCAGCGCGGAACAGAGCAATCAGCCCCAGCATTTT. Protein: CASAEQSNQPQHF.

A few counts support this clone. The CDR3 nucleotides are TGTGCCAGCAGTCGCAGGGGGTCCGGGGAGCTGTTTTTT. Its translation is CASSRRGSGELFF. The chain recombines TRBV2 with TRBJ2-2; 7 bases line up with TRBD1. CDR3 size: 13 residues. The V segment lost 5 bases and the J segment 6 bases; nucleotides outside the gene matches: 3. Germline CDR1 and CDR2: SNHLY and FYNNEI.